The next 21 T cell receptor beta chains were all read from a single sample in a study of CD8 T cells in Susac syndrome. Reverse transcription of roughly 0.45 to 1 ug RNA used random hexamers. TCRdb processed the immunoSEQ multiplex PCR reads anew with MiXCR; each CDR3 protein has one entry. The sample shows 140,000 to 150,000 distinct CDR3 sequences, approximately 94% of them seen only once. Material: CD4+ T cells from PBMCs. The receptors here all came from a human donor with Susac syndrome.

The CDR3 spells CASSLGSSINTQYF. CDR3 nucleotides: TGTGCCAGCAGCCTAGGGTCTAGCATAAATACGCAGTATTTT. The gene calls are TRBV7-2 and TRBJ2-3, with TRBD2 as a possible D gene (5 bases). Germline V gene data show CDR1 as SGHTA and CDR2 as FQGNSA. This CDR3 has 14 amino acids. Trimming pared 5 bases from V and 7 bases from J, leaving 16 bases between.

V gene TRBV20-1 combines with J gene TRBJ2-5; 8 bases are shared with TRBD2. The V segment lost 7 bases and the J segment 5 bases; nucleotides outside the gene matches: 3. Looked up from germline, CDR1 is DFQATT and CDR2 is SNEGSKA (reference sequence). This CDR3 is 11 amino acids long. In DNA, the CDR3 is TGCAGTGGCCGGGAGGGGGAGACCCAGTACTTC. It yields the protein CSGREGETQYF.

This clonotype was recorded once. V usage is TRBV29-1 and J usage is TRBJ2-5; 8 bases are a match to TRBD2. J gave up 1 base and V 6 bases, and 4 bases lay outside the gene matches. The CDR3 runs 13 residues. The germline gives CDR1 SQVTM, CDR2 ANQGSEA. The CDR3 here is CSVQRGSQETQYF. The CDR3 DNA is TGCAGCGTCCAGCGGGGGAGCCAAGAGACCCAGTACTTC. Full variable domain (outside the CDR3, taken from reference TRBV29-1 and TRBJ2-5): SAVISQKPSRDICQRGTSLTIQCQVDSQVTMMFWYRQQPGQSLTLIATANQGSEATYESGFVIDKFPISRPNLTFSTLTVSNMSPEDSSIYLCSVQRGSQETQYFGPGTRLLVL.

The chain joins TRBV29-1 to TRBJ1-4; tentative D call: TRBD1 (5 bases). V was clipped by 6 bases and J by 5 bases, with 16 bases between them. Germline CDR1 and CDR2: SQVTM and ANQGSEA. This CDR3 has 14 residues. The CDR3 spells CSVRMGTMNEKLFF. In DNA form, the CDR3 reads TGCAGCGTCCGGATGGGGACCATGAATGAAAAACTGTTTTTT.

The chain is built from TRBV11-3 and TRBJ2-2, with TRBD2 matching over 7 bases. The CDR3 is made up of 15 amino acids. The junction had 6 bases not matched to a gene; V was cut back by 4 bases and J by 4 bases. Germline V lookup: CDR1 SGHNT, CDR2 YENEEA. CDR3 coding DNA: TGTGCCAGCAGCTCAGTCAGGGAGGGCACCGGGGAGCTGTTTTTT. This gives the protein CASSSVREGTGELFF.

This chain joins TRBV29-1 and TRBJ1-1, with D possibly being TRBD1 (6 bases). Between the trimmed V and J ends, which lost 3 bases and 3 bases, there was a span of 14 bases. CDR3 length: 14 residues. Germline CDR1 and CDR2: SQVTM and ANQGSEA. CDR3 region: CSVERKGQYTEAFF. The DNA for the CDR3 is TGCAGCGTTGAGAGGAAAGGACAGTACACTGAAGCTTTCTTT.

The gene calls are TRBV5-4 and TRBJ2-7; D call uncertain. V was shortened by 2 bases and J by 0 bases, with 12 bases between the two germline ends. Germline V gene sequence: CDR1 SGHNT, CDR2 YYREEE (reference sequence). The CDR3 covers 15 residues. The DNA of the CDR3 is TGTGCCAGCAGCTTAAATACACGCACCTCCTACGAGCAGTACTTC. This gives the protein CASSLNTRTSYEQYF.

V is TRBV14 and J is TRBJ2-1; a possible D gene is TRBD1 (5 bases). V shed 5 bases and J shed 4 bases, with 18 bases lying between them. The germline V gene encodes CDR1 SGHDN and CDR2 FVKESK. The CDR3 length is 16 residues. The CDR3 nucleotides are TGTGCCAGCAGCAACCGCAGGGAACCTAGGTACAATGAGCAGTTCTTC. This translates into CASSNRREPRYNEQFF.

The chain couples TRBV9 to TRBJ2-1; D is unresolved. Trimming left V 3 bases short and J 1 base short, with 2 bases between. The CDR3 is 12 residues long. In germline, CDR1 is SGDLS, CDR2 YYNGEE. CDR3 nucleotide sequence: TGTGCCAGCAGCGAGTCCTACAATGAGCAGTTCTTC. Protein: CASSESYNEQFF.

The gene calls are TRBV5-4 and TRBJ2-7; possible D gene TRBD1, 6 bases. This CDR3 has 14 residues. V was cut by 1 base and J by 1 base, with 9 bases left in between. Germline CDR1 reads SGHNT; CDR2 reads YYREEE (reference sequence). This CDR3 reads CASSLQGMSYEQYF. CDR3 DNA: TGTGCCAGCAGCTTGCAGGGGATGTCCTACGAGCAGTACTTC.

The chain employs TRBV6-5 and TRBJ2-5; 8 bases map to TRBD2. Trimming took 0 bases from V and 7 from J; bases not matched to a gene: 10. Looked up from germline, CDR1 is MNHEY and CDR2 is SVGAGI. This CDR3 has 16 amino acids. DNA for the CDR3: TGTGCCAGCAGTTACTCGAAACTAGCGGACAAGGGGACCCAGTACTTC. It codes for CASSYSKLADKGTQYF.

V and J are TRBV7-2 and TRBJ2-4, with D perhaps matching TRBD1 (5 bases). Trimming took off 5 bases at V and 0 bases at J, with 11 bases between the two ends. This CDR3 has 15 amino acids. Germline CDR1 SGHTA, CDR2 FQGNSA. The CDR3 here is CASSLTATAKNIQYF. The CDR3 DNA follows: TGTGCCAGCAGCCTGACAGCCACAGCCAAAAACATTCAGTACTTC. Variable domain in full (rest from reference TRBV7-2 and TRBJ2-4): GAGVSQSPSNKVTEKGKDVELRCDPISGHTALYWYRQSLGQGLEFLIYFQGNSAPDKSGLPSDRFSAERTGGSVSTLTIQRTQQEDSAVYLCASSLTATAKNIQYFGAGTRLSVL.

This rearrangement joins TRBV29-1 to TRBJ2-5; D is uncertain. Germline V CDR1 and CDR2: SQVTM, ANQGSEA. The CDR3 length is 13 residues. V dropped 5 bases and J dropped 1 base, with 11 bases sitting between them. CDR3 loop: CSVSHPPQETQYF. CDR3 bases: TGCAGCGTTTCTCACCCCCCCCAAGAGACCCAGTACTTC.

This sequence joins TRBV7-6 and TRBJ1-1; 8 bases fit TRBD1. CDR1 is SGHVS and CDR2 is FNYEAQ in the germline V gene. This CDR3 spans 16 amino acids. After removal of 5 bases from V and 4 bases from J, the junction contained 12 bases not matched to a gene. The CDR3 is CASSPQADRGGTEAFF. For the CDR3, the DNA is TGTGCCAGCAGCCCCCAAGCCGACAGGGGAGGCACTGAAGCTTTCTTT.

The V call is TRBV3-1, the J call TRBJ2-7; D gene uncertain. CDR3 length equals 11 residues. V was pared by 3 bases and J by 6 bases, with 6 bases between. Germline loops: CDR1 LGHDT, CDR2 YNNKEL (reference sequence). CDR3 in amino acids: CASSHGVEQYF. DNA of the CDR3: TGTGCCAGCAGCCATGGGGTCGAGCAGTACTTC.

The sample holds one count of this clonotype. This sequence joins TRBV20-1 and TRBJ2-7; tentatively, D is TRBD1 (6 bases). CDR3 length: 16 residues. The V and J ends lost 0 bases and 0 bases respectively, with 15 bases between them. Per the germline V gene, CDR1 is DFQATT and CDR2 is SNEGSKA (reference sequence). This CDR3 reads CSARESYRTASYEQYF. The CDR3 nucleotides are TGCAGTGCTAGAGAGAGTTATCGGACAGCCTCCTACGAGCAGTACTTC.

This clonotype was picked up a small number of times. The V gene is TRBV7-2, the J gene TRBJ2-3; possibly TRBD2 for D (6 bases). Germline CDR1 reads SGHTA; CDR2 reads FQGNSA. The V end lost 5 bases, the J end lost 3 bases, and 12 bases lay between the germline ends. This CDR3 is built from 14 residues. CDR3: CASSPGSGTDTQYF. CDR3 bases: TGTGCCAGCAGCCCTGGTAGCGGAACAGATACGCAGTATTTT.

The chain links TRBV5-1 to TRBJ1-5, with 8 nucleotides matching TRBD1. The J segment lost 4 bases and the V segment lost 4 bases, leaving 7 bases of the junction unmatched. The CDR3 is made up of 15 amino acids. From germline, CDR1 is SGHRS and CDR2 YFSETQ. The chain's CDR3 is CASSLGDRLNQPQHF. The CDR3 nucleotides are TGCGCCAGCAGCCTCGGGGACAGGCTTAATCAGCCCCAGCATTTT. The whole variable domain, filled in from reference TRBV5-1 and TRBJ1-5, reads KAGVTQTPRYLIKTRGQQVTLSCSPISGHRSVSWYQQTPGQGLQFLFEYFSETQRNKGNFPGRFSGRQFSNSRSEMNVSTLELGDSALYLCASSLGDRLNQPQHFGDGTRLSIL.

For the CDR3, the DNA is TGTGCCAGCAGCCAAGATCGCTTCTCGGGAAAAAGCTACAATGAGCAGTTCTTC. Protein sequence: CASSQDRFSGKSYNEQFF. This chain links TRBV4-2 with TRBJ2-1, with D maybe TRBD2 (5 bases). This CDR3 comprises 18 residues. Germline loops: CDR1 LGHNA, CDR2 YNFKEQ. Trimming removed 0 bases from V and 3 bases from J, with 18 bases in between.

This chain links TRBV5-6 with TRBJ1-2; D is unresolved. The ends were cut back, 0 bases at V and 1 base at J, with 13 bases in the middle. Germline-derived CDR1 and CDR2 are SGHDT and YYEEEE. The CDR3 totals 16 residues. The CDR3 sequence is CASSLAGTVNNYGYTF. The CDR3 nucleotides read TGTGCCAGCAGCTTGGCGGGCACAGTCAATAACTATGGCTACACCTTC.

The V gene is TRBV18, the J gene TRBJ2-7; a possible D gene is TRBD1 (6 bases). From germline, CDR1 is KGHSH and CDR2 LQKENI. The CDR3 covers 13 residues. V lost 6 bases to trimming and J lost 0 bases, with 9 bases between them. The CDR3 loop is CASSPGASYEQYF. The CDR3 region has the DNA TGTGCCAGCTCGCCAGGGGCCTCCTACGAGCAGTACTTC.